Below are 25 T cell receptor beta chains sequenced from a single sample in a study of regulatory T cells in long-lasting Graves disease. Noted time point: newly diagnosed GD, antithyroid drugs for less than 3 months. From RNA extracted from PBMCs, the TCR library was made. CDR3 regions were amplified by Arm-PCR using iRepertoire HTBI primers to build TCR beta libraries. TCRdb analysed the multiplex PCR reads with MiXCR anew, one entry per CDR3 protein. This sample has fewer than 550,000 distinct CDR3 sequences, with 16% found just once. This sample was also put to use in a study of T cells in Graves' hyperthyroidism and ophthalmopathy.

This sample comprised peripheral blood mononuclear cells (PBMCs), obtained at new diagnosis, from a patient treated with antithyroid drugs. The receptors here all came from a woman between 18 and 29 years old with Graves disease.

This clonotype was detected only a few times. A much larger clone is a single base away; this may be a read error. The chain is built from TRBV2 and TRBJ2-7; TRBD2 matches 11 bases. Germline trimming cut 6 bases from V and 5 bases from J; bases unmatched to any gene: 9. Germline CDR1 is SNHLY and CDR2 is FYNNEI. CDR3 size: 15 residues. The CDR3 protein is CASSYLLAGENEQYF. DNA for the CDR3: TGTGCCAGCAGCTACCTACTAGCGGGAGAGAACGAGCAGTACTTC.

The chain carries TRBV5-6 and TRBJ2-5; 15 nucleotides match TRBD2. The CDR3 is made up of 16 amino acids. Germline loops: CDR1 SGHDT, CDR2 YYEEEE. With V trimmed by 5 bases and J by 5 bases, 7 bases remained unmatched. CDR3 loop: CASRPGLAGGYETQYF. Written as DNA, the CDR3 is TGTGCCAGCAGACCGGGACTAGCGGGAGGCTATGAGACCCAGTACTTC.

This clonotype was seen repeatedly, ten times or more. V gene TRBV30 combines with J gene TRBJ2-5; 9 positions match TRBD2. CDR1 is GTSNPN, CDR2 SVGIG, per germline (reference sequence). V trimming: 0 bases; J trimming: 4 bases; junction bases outside the gene matches: 6. The CDR3 covers 15 residues. In DNA form, the CDR3 reads TGTGCCTGGAGTGTAGGAGCGGGAGGACCAGAGACCCAGTACTTC. Protein: CAWSVGAGGPETQYF.

Comments on this clonotype: A far larger clone is off by one base, so a read error is likely. Written as DNA, the CDR3 is TGCAGTGCTAGAGATTATCGGACTAGCGGGAGTGAATACAATGAGCAGTACTTC. It is translated as CSARDYRTSGSEYNEQYF. The gene calls are TRBV20-1 and TRBJ2-7; 13 nucleotides line up with TRBD2. The germline gives CDR1 DFQATT, CDR2 SNEGSKA (reference sequence). CDR3 size: 18 residues. Trimming at V came to 0 bases and at J to 7 bases, leaving 15 bases not matched to a gene.

J is TRBJ2-5 and V is TRBV9; TRBD2 agrees at 11 bases. This CDR3 is built from 16 residues. The J segment lost 5 bases and the V segment lost 0 bases, leaving 6 bases of the junction unmatched. CDR1 is SGDLS and CDR2 is YYNGEE in the germline V gene. Here the CDR3 reads CASSVALAGGVETQYF. In DNA form, the CDR3 reads TGTGCCAGCAGCGTAGCGCTAGCGGGAGGAGTTGAGACCCAGTACTTC. The full variable domain, with the rest looked up from reference TRBV9 and TRBJ2-5, is DSGVTQTPKHLITATGQRVTLRCSPRSGDLSVYWYQQSLDQGLQFLIQYYNGEERAKGNILERFSAQQFPDLHSELNLSSLELGDSALYFCASSVALAGGVETQYFGPGTRLLVL.

This clonotype was counted ten times or more. The J gene is TRBJ2-1, the V gene TRBV28, with D possibly matching TRBD2 (5 bases). The CDR3 has 16 residues. The germline CDR1 and CDR2 sequences are MDHEN and SYDVKM. Trimming removed 6 bases at V and 5 bases at J, with 20 bases between. The CDR3 coding sequence is TGTGCCAGCAGCCCCACCACTAGACTCGCTAACAATGAGCAGTTCTTC. This encodes CASSPTTRLANNEQFF.

The chain joins TRBV19 to TRBJ2-7, with D possibly called TRBD1 or TRBD2 (5 bases each). Trimming shortened V by 5 bases and J by 0 bases, and 14 bases separated the two germline ends. This CDR3 region has 15 residues. Germline V CDR1 and CDR2: LNHDA, SQIVND (reference sequence). In DNA form, the CDR3 reads TGTGCCAGTAGTGACGACGGGGCGGCCTCCTACGAGCAGTACTTC. Residues: CASSDDGAASYEQYF.

This clonotype was seen many times. This sequence joins TRBV28 and TRBJ1-1; D gene uncertain. This CDR3 comprises 12 residues. The V gene's germline CDR1 is MDHEN and CDR2 SYDVKM. With 7 bases removed from V and 1 base from J, the gap between germline ends came to 7 bases. The CDR3 protein is CASNDRNTEAFF. CDR3 bases: TGTGCCAGCAACGACCGGAACACTGAAGCTTTCTTT.

A word on this clonotype: Just one base apart from a much larger clone, this may be a read error. CDR3 loop: CAGSGRKGFDEQFF. For the CDR3, the DNA is TGTGCCGGCAGTGGCAGAAAAGGGTTCGATGAGCAGTTCTTC. The chain carries TRBV2 and TRBJ2-1; no firm D call. The CDR3 consists of 14 residues. The germline gives CDR1 SNHLY, CDR2 FYNNEI. Filled out from reference TRBV2 and TRBJ2-1, the complete variable domain reads EPEVTQTPSHQVTQMGQEVILRCVPISNHLYFYWYRQILGQKVEFLVSFYNNEISEKSEIFDDQFSVERPDGSNFTLKIRSTKLEDSAMYFCAGSGRKGFDEQFFGPGTRLTVL.

The rearrangement uses TRBV6-1 and TRBJ1-1; 7 bases are shared with TRBD1. The CDR3 is made up of 14 amino acids. V was clipped by 7 bases and J by 1 base; unmatched bases: 6. The germline V gene has CDR1 MNHNS and CDR2 SASEGT. CDR3 bases: TGTGCCAGCAAGACAGGGCACCCGAACACTGAAGCTTTCTTT. It translates to CASKTGHPNTEAFF.

This clonotype was seen only a few times. The chain combines TRBV5-5 with TRBJ2-3; TRBD2 aligns across 8 bases. The CDR3 is 17 residues long. Germline assignment: CDR1 SGHKS and CDR2 YYEKEE (reference sequence). V lost 1 base, J lost 4 bases, and 11 bases stayed unmatched. The CDR3 protein is CASSLLFSGSSSDTQYF. The CDR3, as DNA: TGTGCCAGCAGCTTGTTGTTCAGCGGGAGTTCCTCAGATACGCAGTATTTT.

This clonotype was counted many times. The V call is TRBV28, the J call TRBJ1-2; possibly TRBD1 for D (6 bases). Per germline, CDR1 MDHEN and CDR2 SYDVKM. V was shortened by 7 bases and J by 3 bases, with 12 bases between the two germline ends. CDR3 size: 13 residues. CDR3 nucleotides: TGTGCCAGCAAAGGGGGGGAGGACTATGGCTACACCTTC. Encoded protein: CASKGGEDYGYTF.

The gene calls are TRBV30 and TRBJ2-3, with D unclear. This CDR3 is built from 10 residues. In germline, CDR1 is GTSNPN, CDR2 SVGIG (reference sequence). CDR3 sequence reads: CGSRGDTQYF. The DNA for the CDR3 is TGTGGCTCAAGAGGAGATACGCAGTATTTT.

This clonotype was detected ten times or more. The chain uses TRBV6-1 and TRBJ1-5; 8 bases match TRBD1. The V and J ends lost 3 bases and 5 bases, in that order; junction bases with no gene match: 3. This CDR3 is 14 amino acids long. Germline V gene data show CDR1 as MNHNS and CDR2 as SASEGT. The chain's CDR3 is CASSEDREDQPQHF. In DNA, the CDR3 is TGTGCCAGCAGTGAGGACAGGGAGGATCAGCCCCAGCATTTT.

This clonotype has only a few counts. V gene TRBV12-3 or TRBV12-4 combines with J gene TRBJ1-1; 7 bases line up with TRBD1. This CDR3 has 13 amino acids. V gave up 6 bases and J gave up 4 bases; unmatched junction bases: 5. The CDR3 spells CASSPYRGTEAFF. DNA for the CDR3: TGTGCCAGCAGCCCTTACAGGGGCACTGAAGCTTTCTTT.

The CDR3 region has the DNA TGCGCCAGCAGCCAAGATGAGGCCGGGGTCAATCAGCCCCAGCATTTT. As protein: CASSQDEAGVNQPQHF. The chain uses TRBV4-1 and TRBJ1-5; D ambiguous. CDR3 length: 16 amino acids. With 0 bases removed from V and 3 bases from J, the gap between germline ends came to 12 bases. Germline loops: CDR1 MGHRA, CDR2 YSYEKL.

Many counts were recorded for this clonotype. The chain couples TRBV7-9 to TRBJ2-4; TRBD2 might be the D (5 bases). The CDR3 is made up of 18 amino acids. V gave up 5 bases and J gave up 0 bases, with 20 bases separating them. Germline V CDR1 and CDR2: SEHNR, FQNEAQ (reference sequence). In DNA, the CDR3 is TGTGCCAGCAGCGGGCCGGGATCGCCTACCCTAGCCAAAAACATTCAGTACTTC. This codes for CASSGPGSPTLAKNIQYF.

V usage is TRBV7-2 and J usage is TRBJ1-3; no reliable D call. Germline lookup yields CDR1 SGHTA and CDR2 FQGNSA. Trimming took off 5 bases at V and 4 bases at J, with 15 bases between the two ends. This CDR3 contains 15 residues. CDR3: CASSAGPLEGNTIYF. In nucleotides, the CDR3 is TGTGCCAGCAGCGCCGGGCCCCTGGAAGGAAACACCATATATTTT.

The sample holds many counts of this clonotype. The chain carries TRBV6-1 and TRBJ1-2, with 8 bases fitting TRBD1. This CDR3 region has 14 residues. CDR1 is MNHNS and CDR2 is SASEGT in the germline V gene. V was pared by 7 bases and J by 3 bases, with 7 bases of the junction left unmatched. The CDR3 loop is CASTNPGGYYGYTF. CDR3 nucleotides: TGTGCCAGCACCAACCCAGGGGGCTACTATGGCTACACCTTC.

This clonotype was found a few times. The chain links TRBV5-1 to TRBJ1-2; D gene unclear. The CDR3 loop spans 13 amino acids. Trimming pared 6 bases from V and 7 bases from J, leaving 16 bases between. In germline, CDR1 is SGHRS, CDR2 YFSETQ. The CDR3 is CASKEDLAGGYTF. In DNA, the CDR3 is TGCGCCAGCAAAGAGGACTTGGCAGGTGGCTACACCTTC.

This clonotype was counted ten times or more. The V gene is TRBV11-2, the J gene TRBJ1-1; D perhaps matches TRBD1 (5 bases). The CDR3 length is 16 residues. Germline lookup yields CDR1 SGHAT and CDR2 FQNNGV. V was cut by 4 bases and J by 4 bases, with 19 bases left in between. CDR3 region: CASSSNLRGRGTEAFF. The CDR3 nucleotides are TGTGCCAGCAGCTCCAATCTTCGGGGGAGAGGCACTGAAGCTTTCTTT.

This clonotype was detected a few times. The V call is TRBV6-1, the J call TRBJ2-7; no clear D gene. CDR3 length: 13 residues. Trimming left V 7 bases short and J 3 bases short, with 13 bases between. The germline gives CDR1 MNHNS, CDR2 SASEGT. For the CDR3, the DNA is TGTGCCAGCAAGGGTCCGAATAGCTACGAGCAGTACTTC. It specifies CASKGPNSYEQYF.

This clonotype appeared a few times. J is TRBJ2-5 and V is TRBV7-9; possibly TRBD1 for D (6 bases). The germline gives CDR1 SEHNR, CDR2 FQNEAQ (reference sequence). This CDR3 comprises 15 residues. Trimming removed 5 bases from V and 3 bases from J, with 16 bases in between. CDR3 amino acids: CASSSLARGEETQYF. The CDR3 coding sequence is TGTGCCAGCAGCAGCCTGGCCAGGGGCGAAGAGACCCAGTACTTC.

This clonotype was observed at least ten times. The chain carries TRBV20-1 and TRBJ2-1, with 12 bases identical to TRBD2. Germline-derived CDR1 and CDR2 are DFQATT and SNEGSKA (reference sequence). The CDR3 length is 15 residues. Trimming removed 6 bases from V and 9 bases from J; junction bases left unmatched: 12. CDR3 loop: CSADLRASGRGEQFF. The CDR3 DNA sequence: TGCAGTGCAGACTTAAGGGCTAGCGGGAGGGGTGAGCAGTTCTTC.

The chain is built from TRBV4-3 and TRBJ2-2; D is ambiguous. The CDR3 length is 15 residues. V was clipped by 3 bases and J by 3 bases, with 11 bases between them. Germline-derived CDR1 and CDR2 are LGHNA and YSLEER. CDR3 protein: CASSHQVFDTGELFF. The CDR3 DNA reads as TGCGCCAGCAGCCATCAAGTTTTCGACACCGGGGAGCTGTTTTTT.